Below, 16 T cell receptor beta chains from the same sample are listed, as sequenced in a study of long-term antiretroviral therapy in people with HIV. The immunoSEQ assay was v3.0, run at survey level. Clones were sequenced by immunoSEQ multiplex PCR, and TCRdb holds only the in-frame ones, with some missing. In the table there are about 43,000 clones, 86% of which are singletons. The source material was unsorted PBMCs, sampled 0.1 years before starting antiretroviral therapy. All receptors derive from a woman between 50 and 59 years old with HIV.

This sequence joins TRBV5-6 and TRBJ1-3; D might be TRBD1 (6 bases). The V gene lost 4 bases and the J gene lost 0 bases, with 23 bases spanning the gap. Germline V CDR1 and CDR2: SGHDT, YYEEEE. The length of the CDR3 is 19 residues. The CDR3 DNA reads TGTGCCAGCAGCCCCCAGGGGAGGGACTCCCGACGCTCTGGAAACACCATATATTTT. Its translation: CASSPQGRDSRRSGNTIYF.

V usage is TRBV27 and J usage is TRBJ1-3, with D hard to call. The CDR3 is made up of 16 amino acids. Trimming cost V 4 bases and J 5 bases, with 18 bases left between them. Germline V gene lookup returns CDR1 MNHEY and CDR2 SMNVEV (reference sequence). The CDR3 sequence: CASSSIRGADRNTIYF. Written as DNA, the CDR3 is TGTGCCAGCAGTTCCATACGCGGAGCTGATAGAAACACCATATATTTT.

V gene TRBV7-9 combines with J gene TRBJ1-5, with TRBD1 identical over 8 bases. The V and J ends lost 3 bases and 5 bases, in that order; junction bases with no gene match: 6. CDR1 is SEHNR and CDR2 is FQNEAQ in the germline V gene (reference sequence). The CDR3 extends over 15 amino acids. CDR3 DNA sequence: TGTGCCAGCAGCTTGGAGGACAGGGTGGATCAGCCCCAGCATTTT. The encoded protein is CASSLEDRVDQPQHF.

The V call is TRBV30, the J call TRBJ2-7; D is perhaps TRBD2 (6 bases). V lost 8 bases and J 1 base, leaving 12 bases between the germline ends. Germline V gives CDR1 GTSNPN, CDR2 SVGIG (reference sequence). The CDR3 totals 12 residues. The CDR3 reads CAGGGHSYEQYF. The CDR3 bases are TGTGCCGGAGGAGGGCATTCCTACGAGCAGTACTTC.

The rearrangement links TRBV6-5 to TRBJ1-6; maybe TRBD1 (6 bases). Germline CDR1 MNHEY, CDR2 SVGAGI. The CDR3 covers 13 residues. V lost 2 bases and J 13 bases, leaving 12 bases between the germline ends. CDR3 protein: CASSYGQHSPLHF. In DNA form, the CDR3 reads TGTGCCAGCAGTTACGGACAGCATAGCCCCCTCCACTTT.

This clone was observed a few times. The chain recombines TRBV7-9 with TRBJ2-5; 9 bases map to TRBD1. This CDR3 is built from 15 residues. V was pared by 5 bases and J by 4 bases, with 8 bases of the junction left unmatched. Per the germline V gene, CDR1 is SEHNR and CDR2 is FQNEAQ (reference sequence). The DNA of the CDR3 is TGTGCCAGCAGCGTTAGACAGGGGGAAGTAGAGACCCAGTACTTC. Translation: CASSVRQGEVETQYF. The complete variable domain, with remaining parts taken from reference TRBV7-9 and TRBJ2-5, reads DTGVSQNPRHKITKRGQNVTFRCDPISEHNRLYWYRQTLGQGPEFLTYFQNEAQLEKSRLLSDRFSAERPKGSFSTLEIQRTEQGDSAMYLCASSVRQGEVETQYFGPGTRLLVL.

The chain couples TRBV6-5 to TRBJ1-1, with 9 bases fitting TRBD1. V shed 6 bases and J 12 bases; nucleotides not matched to a gene: 11. Germline values: CDR1 MNHEY, CDR2 SVGAGI. CDR3 length: 13 amino acids. CDR3 loop: CASRPTGGAGTFF. CDR3 nucleotides: TGTGCCAGCAGACCCACAGGGGGCGCCGGAACTTTCTTT.

Only one count was recorded for this clone. This rearrangement joins TRBV5-5 to TRBJ2-7; tentative D call: TRBD1 (5 bases). CDR1 SGHKS and CDR2 YYEKEE come from the germline V gene (reference sequence). V lost 1 base, J lost 3 bases, and 11 bases lay in between. The CDR3 runs to 14 residues. Here the CDR3 reads CASSLSTDVYEQYF. The CDR3 region has the DNA TGTGCCAGCAGCTTGTCGACAGACGTCTACGAGCAGTACTTC.

The rearrangement links TRBV7-2 to TRBJ2-3; D gene uncertain. The germline gives CDR1 SGHTA, CDR2 FQGNSA. The germline V and J ends were trimmed by 2 bases and 4 bases, with 7 bases remaining between them. CDR3 size: 13 residues. The CDR3 is CASSLRASDTQYF. The CDR3 region has the DNA TGTGCCAGCAGCTTAAGAGCCTCAGATACGCAGTATTTT.

The rearrangement uses TRBV7-6 and TRBJ1-5; 7 bases agree with TRBD1. The CDR3 spans 13 residues. Germline V gene lookup returns CDR1 SGHVS and CDR2 FNYEAQ. The V segment lost 5 bases and the J segment 4 bases; nucleotides outside the gene matches: 2. CDR3 DNA sequence: TGTGCCAGCAGCGCGGGACAGAATCAGCCCCAGCATTTT. Translating it yields CASSAGQNQPQHF.

V and J are TRBV2 and TRBJ2-2; D is possibly TRBD1 (5 bases). The CDR3 consists of 16 residues. V gave up 3 bases and J gave up 1 base, with 12 bases separating them. CDR1 is SNHLY, CDR2 FYNNEI, per germline. CDR3 in amino acids: CASSDILGRNTGELFF. The CDR3 DNA follows: TGTGCCAGCAGTGATATTCTGGGGCGGAACACCGGGGAGCTGTTTTTT. The complete variable domain, with remaining parts taken from reference TRBV2 and TRBJ2-2, reads EPEVTQTPSHQVTQMGQEVILRCVPISNHLYFYWYRQILGQKVEFLVSFYNNEISEKSEIFDDQFSVERPDGSNFTLKIRSTKLEDSAMYFCASSDILGRNTGELFFGEGSRLTVL.

The rearrangement joins TRBV6-5 to TRBJ2-1; TRBD2 aligns across 9 bases. Germline V CDR1 and CDR2: MNHEY, SVGAGI. This CDR3 contains 16 residues. J lost 0 bases, V lost 4 bases, and 4 bases had no gene match. The CDR3: CASSSAAGGSYNEQFF. The CDR3 bases are TGTGCCAGCAGTTCCGCAGCGGGGGGCTCCTACAATGAGCAGTTCTTC.

The gene calls are TRBV5-1 and TRBJ2-2, with D possibly being TRBD1 or TRBD2 (5 bases each). The CDR3 has 16 amino acids. Deletions cut 0 bases from V and 0 bases from J, with 9 bases between. Germline CDR1 and CDR2: SGHRS and YFSETQ. The CDR3 spells CASSLDGDANTGELFF. In DNA, the CDR3 is TGCGCCAGCAGCTTGGACGGGGACGCGAACACCGGGGAGCTGTTTTTT.

The V call is TRBV11-2, the J call TRBJ2-5, with TRBD1 matching over 7 bases. Matching the DNA end better, TRBJ2-7 makes the J call doubtful. Germline V lookup: CDR1 SGHAT, CDR2 FQNNGV. The CDR3 runs 15 residues. CDR3 sequence (DNA): TGTGCCAGCAGCTTCCTTACGGGACAGTCCTACGAGCAGTACTTC. Protein: CASSFLTGQSYEQYF.

This chain joins TRBV19 and TRBJ2-1, with 14 bases fitting TRBD2. The CDR3 spans 19 residues. Trimming took 5 bases from V and 8 from J; bases not matched to a gene: 17. Per germline, CDR1 LNHDA and CDR2 SQIVND (reference sequence). The CDR3 spells CASSAPKKPGLAGGYEQFF. CDR3 bases: TGTGCCAGTAGTGCTCCTAAAAAGCCTGGACTAGCGGGGGGCTATGAGCAGTTCTTC.

The J gene is TRBJ1-2, the V gene TRBV29-1; D is unclear. V was trimmed by 2 bases and J by 8 bases, leaving 9 bases between them. The CDR3 has 11 amino acids. The germline CDR1 and CDR2 sequences are SQVTM and ANQGSEA. The CDR3 reads CSVELRGGYTF. In DNA form, the CDR3 reads TGCAGCGTTGAACTGCGCGGAGGCTACACCTTC. Variable domain in full (rest from reference TRBV29-1 and TRBJ1-2): SAVISQKPSRDICQRGTSLTIQCQVDSQVTMMFWYRQQPGQSLTLIATANQGSEATYESGFVIDKFPISRPNLTFSTLTVSNMSPEDSSIYLCSVELRGGYTFGSGTRLTVV.